This record looks at one T cell receptor (beta chain) sequence and its context. This sample was included in a study of blood T cell repertoires in COVID-19. As for the study in general: The United States, Italy and Spain supplied acute and convalescent COVID-19 samples. T cells, B-cell-depleted T cells, or PBMCs supplied cDNA or gDNA.

V lost 3 bases and J lost 1; bases outside the gene matches: 8. This CDR3 region has 16 residues. Germline V gives CDR1 SGDLS, CDR2 YYNGEE. Original methodology: Nucleated cell number was recorded as an estimate derived from reference gene primer amplification. Produced via immunoSEQ multiplex PCR; TCRdb's table is partial and in-frame only. Clone size and the V and J calls come from that table; the DNA yielded D and trimming. The sample consists of about 33,000 clones, 85% to 90% of them appearing once. The specimen was peripheral blood. This sequence joins TRBV9 and TRBJ2-3; TRBD1 matches at 7 bases. The receptor was derived from a human donor in a cohort sampled during active COVID-19. The CDR3 region is CASSAEGGQRTDTQYF. The CDR3 DNA follows: TGTGCCAGCAGCGCTGAAGGGGGACAGCGCACAGATACGCAGTATTTT.